These 25 T cell receptor beta chains share one sample of origin, sequenced in a study of blood T cell repertoires in COVID-19. The assay was immunoSEQ multiplex PCR, and TCRdb's table has in-frame clones only and misses some. The sample lists 150,000 or so clones, roughly 90% occurring once. The source material was peripheral blood. These receptors originate from a man aged 25 to 40 with COVID-19, enrolled during active disease.

The V call is TRBV5-1, the J call TRBJ1-4, with D unresolved. This CDR3 region has 12 residues. Germline V gene sequence: CDR1 SGHRS, CDR2 YFSETQ. Trimming left V 0 bases short and J 8 bases short, with 5 bases between. The CDR3 sequence: CASSLEREKLFF. The CDR3 DNA sequence: TGCGCCAGCAGCTTGGAGCGGGAAAAACTGTTTTTT.

CDR3 sequence (DNA): TGTGCCAGCAGCTTAGATAACAGGGTTAACACTGAAGCTTTCTTT. As protein: CASSLDNRVNTEAFF. J is TRBJ1-1 and V is TRBV11-2, with a possible D match to TRBD1 (6 bases). CDR3 size: 15 residues. Germline values: CDR1 SGHAT, CDR2 FQNNGV. Trimming shortened V by 0 bases and J by 2 bases, and 10 bases separated the two germline ends.

The rearrangement links TRBV4-3 to TRBJ1-2; the D gene is possibly TRBD1 (5 bases). CDR1 and CDR2 from the germline V gene are LGHNA and YSLEER. Trimming stripped 0 bases from V and 0 bases from J, with 11 bases between. This CDR3 contains 16 residues. CDR3 loop: CASSQDQRGANYGYTF. CDR3 nucleotide sequence: TGCGCCAGCAGCCAAGATCAAAGGGGCGCTAACTATGGCTACACCTTC.

The J gene is TRBJ2-1, the V gene TRBV7-2; D uncertain. Trimming stripped 1 base from V and 5 bases from J, with 12 bases between. This CDR3 is built from 15 residues. Germline CDR1 is SGHTA and CDR2 is FQGNSA. CDR3 residues: CASSLVPGWNNEQFF. CDR3 DNA: TGTGCCAGCAGCTTAGTTCCAGGTTGGAACAATGAGCAGTTCTTC.

About this clone itself: At one end, the junction sequence differs from germline, possibly due to a read error. The rearrangement links TRBV10-3 to TRBJ1-1; possible D gene TRBD1, 6 bases. Germline CDR1 ENHRY, CDR2 SYGVKD. The CDR3 sequence is 11 residues long. Here the CDR3 DNA reads TGTGCCACGCAAAACCAGGGGCCACGCTACTTT. It is translated as CATQNQGPRYF.

The J gene is TRBJ2-1, the V gene TRBV14, with 13 positions matching TRBD2. The germline CDR1 and CDR2 sequences are SGHDN and FVKESK. This CDR3 contains 16 residues. The J segment lost 7 bases and the V segment lost 4 bases, leaving 7 bases of the junction unmatched. The CDR3 protein is CASSRTSGSPYNEQFF. The CDR3 nucleotides are TGTGCCAGCAGCCGGACTAGCGGGAGCCCTTATAATGAGCAGTTCTTC.

This clone was recorded only once. The chain uses TRBV9 and TRBJ2-3; 13 bases fit TRBD2. The CDR3 loop spans 16 amino acids. CDR1 is SGDLS and CDR2 is YYNGEE in the germline V gene. The trim removed 0 bases at V and 4 bases at J, leaving 2 bases unmatched. CDR3 region: CASSVATSGGADTQYF. CDR3 in DNA: TGTGCCAGCAGCGTAGCAACTAGCGGGGGGGCAGATACGCAGTATTTT.

The V gene is TRBV5-4, the J gene TRBJ1-3; a possible D gene is TRBD1 (5 bases). CDR1 SGHNT and CDR2 YYREEE come from the germline V gene (reference sequence). Deletions cut 0 bases from V and 0 bases from J, with 13 bases between. This CDR3 region has 17 residues. The DNA of the CDR3 is TGTGCCAGCAGCTTGGGGGGCCCGGGTAACTCTGGAAACACCATATATTTT. It specifies CASSLGGPGNSGNTIYF.

The chain recombines TRBV7-5 with TRBJ2-7; the table calls TRBD2, which could not be checked here. TRBV7-5 is a documented pseudogene. This CDR3 has 14 residues. This CDR3 reads CARRGKAPLYEQYF. The CDR3 DNA reads as TGTGCCAGAAGAGGTAAAGCGCCCCTCTACGAGCAGTACTTC.

This clone was picked up one time. The CDR3 is CASSQDPGTGGKYEQFF. In DNA, the CDR3 is TGCGCCAGCAGCCAAGATCCCGGGACAGGGGGCAAGTATGAGCAGTTCTTC. The chain combines TRBV4-3 with TRBJ2-1, with 12 bases that match TRBD1. Unmatched junction bases numbered 8, after V lost 0 bases and J lost 8 bases. The CDR3 is 17 amino acids. Germline CDR1 reads LGHNA; CDR2 reads YSLEER.

This chain connects TRBV3-1 (or the pseudogene TRBV3-2) to TRBJ2-5; TRBD1 aligns across 10 bases. The J segment lost 5 bases and the V segment lost 0 bases, leaving 6 bases of the junction unmatched. This CDR3 spans 16 amino acids. Germline V gene sequence: CDR1 LGHDT, CDR2 YNNKEL (reference sequence). CDR3 sequence: CASSQDPGQGRETQYF. The DNA of the CDR3 is TGTGCCAGCAGCCAAGATCCGGGACAGGGGAGGGAGACCCAGTACTTC.

The chain has TRBV3-1 (or the pseudogene TRBV3-2) and TRBJ2-5; D is unresolved. Germline CDR1 reads LGHDT; CDR2 reads YNNKEL (reference sequence). The CDR3 totals 12 residues. Trimming removed 1 base at V and 5 bases at J, with 5 bases between. CDR3 protein: CASSQARETQYF. CDR3 DNA sequence: TGTGCCAGCAGCCAAGCCCGGGAGACCCAGTACTTC.

V and J are TRBV6-1 and TRBJ2-1; TRBD1 agrees at 8 bases. This CDR3 comprises 13 residues. Germline CDR1 MNHNS, CDR2 SASEGT. The ends lost 2 bases at V and 10 bases at J; junction bases unmatched: 4. The CDR3 DNA sequence: TGTGCCAGCAGTGAACAGGGGGCGAACGAGCAGTTCTTC. Residues: CASSEQGANEQFF.

This clone has a single count. CDR3 protein: CASSDYSPLHF. In DNA, the CDR3 is TGTGCCAGCAGCGACTATTCACCCCTCCACTTT. The chain joins TRBV6-6 to TRBJ1-6; D uncertain. Germline CDR1 is MNHNY and CDR2 is SVGAGI (reference sequence). With 6 bases removed from V and 8 bases from J, the gap between germline ends came to 5 bases. This CDR3 comprises 11 residues.

The gene calls are TRBV3-1 (or the pseudogene TRBV3-2) and TRBJ2-5, with a possible D match to TRBD2 (5 bases). The CDR3 consists of 13 residues. CDR1 is LGHDT, CDR2 YNNKEL, per germline (reference sequence). V lost 3 bases, J lost 5 bases, and 10 bases lay in between. This CDR3 is CASSHEGRETQYF. CDR3 coding DNA: TGTGCCAGCAGCCATGAGGGTAGGGAGACCCAGTACTTC.

The rearrangement joins TRBV7-7 to TRBJ2-7, with a tentative D call TRBD2 (6 bases). The CDR3 has 16 residues. Between the trimmed V and J ends, which lost 4 bases and 0 bases, there was a span of 16 bases. The germline CDR1 and CDR2 sequences are SSHAT and FNYEAQ (reference sequence). The CDR3 loop is CASSSHQGGLSYEQYF. CDR3 in DNA: TGTGCCAGCAGCTCACATCAGGGAGGCCTCTCCTACGAGCAGTACTTC.

The V and J genes are TRBV4-3 and TRBJ2-3, with D perhaps matching TRBD1 (6 bases). The CDR3 length is 14 residues. Trimming left V 4 bases short and J 5 bases short, with 13 bases between. The germline V gene has CDR1 LGHNA and CDR2 YSLEER. For the CDR3, the DNA is TGCGCCAGCAGCCCGGGTACAGGGATAGATACGCAGTATTTT. Protein: CASSPGTGIDTQYF.

This clone came up once. In DNA, the CDR3 is TGTGCCAGCAGTTACTCGAAGGCAGGGGCCACCTACGAGCAGTACTTC. Amino acid sequence: CASSYSKAGATYEQYF. This rearrangement joins TRBV6-5 to TRBJ2-7; D might be TRBD1 (6 bases). Germline-derived CDR1 and CDR2 are MNHEY and SVGAGI. Trimming removed 0 bases from V and 2 bases from J, with 14 bases in between. There are 16 residues in the CDR3.

This chain uses TRBV27 with TRBJ2-1, with 10 bases fitting TRBD2. The CDR3 consists of 15 residues. V lost 7 bases, J lost 9 bases, and 12 bases stayed unmatched. CDR1 and CDR2 from the germline V gene are MNHEY and SMNVEV (reference sequence). Here the CDR3 reads CASKVTSGTRGEQFF. The CDR3 DNA reads as TGTGCCAGCAAAGTCACTAGCGGGACTAGGGGTGAGCAGTTCTTC.

The chain uses TRBV5-1 and TRBJ2-3; TRBD2 agrees at 16 bases. Germline values: CDR1 SGHRS, CDR2 YFSETQ. V lost 3 bases to trimming and J lost 1 base; unmatched junction nucleotides: 2. The CDR3 runs to 17 residues. Written as DNA, the CDR3 is TGCGCCAGCAGCTCCGGGACTAGCGGGGGGGGCACAGATACGCAGTATTTT. This sequence encodes CASSSGTSGGGTDTQYF.

The rearrangement joins TRBV29-1 to TRBJ2-7; TRBD1 might be the D (6 bases). This CDR3 has 14 residues. The germline V gene encodes CDR1 SQVTM and CDR2 ANQGSEA. The V and J ends lost 0 bases and 2 bases respectively, with 11 bases between them. CDR3 in amino acids: CSVEERTVPYEQYF. CDR3 DNA sequence: TGCAGCGTTGAAGAACGGACAGTCCCCTACGAGCAGTACTTC.

The J gene is TRBJ2-7, the V gene TRBV5-5; perhaps TRBD1 as D (5 bases). Trimming left V 5 bases short and J 1 base short, with 16 bases between. Germline V gives CDR1 SGHKS, CDR2 YYEKEE (reference sequence). The CDR3 extends over 15 amino acids. The CDR3 loop reads CASRHLTAPSYEQYF. DNA of the CDR3: TGTGCCAGCAGGCACTTGACAGCGCCGTCCTACGAGCAGTACTTC.

The sample holds one count of this clone. This chain joins TRBV5-6 and TRBJ2-3; TRBD2 matches at 13 bases. Germline V gene lookup returns CDR1 SGHDT and CDR2 YYEEEE. This CDR3 has 17 residues. V was pared by 2 bases and J by 4 bases, with 7 bases of the junction left unmatched. The CDR3 DNA reads as TGTGCCAGCAGCTTACCGGGACTAGCGGGATGGGCAGATACGCAGTATTTT. Translation gives CASSLPGLAGWADTQYF. Full variable domain (outside the CDR3, taken from reference TRBV5-6 and TRBJ2-3): DAGVTQSPTHLIKTRGQQVTLRCSPKSGHDTVSWYQQALGQGPQFIFQYYEEEERQRGNFPDRFSGHQFPNYSSELNVNALLLGDSALYLCASSLPGLAGWADTQYFGPGTRLTVL.

The chain employs TRBV18 and TRBJ2-1, with TRBD2 as a possible D gene (6 bases). Trimming cost V 3 bases and J 1 base, with 10 bases left between them. CDR3 length equals 15 residues. Germline CDR1 reads KGHSH; CDR2 reads LQKENI. The CDR3 is CASSPGAGSYNEQFF. The CDR3 coding sequence is TGTGCCAGCTCACCTGGGGCGGGATCCTACAATGAGCAGTTCTTC.

The gene calls are TRBV27 and TRBJ2-7; 9 bases fit TRBD1. CDR1 MNHEY and CDR2 SMNVEV come from the germline V gene (reference sequence). V was pared by 3 bases and J by 6 bases, with 9 bases of the junction left unmatched. The CDR3 consists of 15 residues. The CDR3: CASSFEGQGLGEQYF. In DNA, the CDR3 is TGTGCCAGCAGTTTCGAGGGACAGGGCCTTGGCGAGCAGTACTTC.